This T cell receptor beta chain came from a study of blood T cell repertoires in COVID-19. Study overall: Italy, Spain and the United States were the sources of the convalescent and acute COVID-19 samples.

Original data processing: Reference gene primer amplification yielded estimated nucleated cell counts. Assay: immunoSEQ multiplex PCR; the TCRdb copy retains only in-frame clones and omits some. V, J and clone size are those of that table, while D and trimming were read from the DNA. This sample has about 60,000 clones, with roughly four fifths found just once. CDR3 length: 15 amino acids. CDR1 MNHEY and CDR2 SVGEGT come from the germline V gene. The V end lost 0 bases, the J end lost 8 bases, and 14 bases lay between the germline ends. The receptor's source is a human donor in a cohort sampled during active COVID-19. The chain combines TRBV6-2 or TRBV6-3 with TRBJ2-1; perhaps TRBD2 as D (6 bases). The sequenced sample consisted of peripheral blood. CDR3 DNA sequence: TGTGCCAGCAGTTACTCGGCGGGAAGCAGCCATGAGCAGTTCTTC. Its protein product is CASSYSAGSSHEQFF.